This entry concerns a single TCR beta chain. Its specificity is unknown. Looked up from germline, CDR1 is SGHVS and CDR2 is FQNEAQ. Germline trimming cut 6 bases from V and 3 bases from J; bases unmatched to any gene: 8. This CDR3 region has 14 residues. Primers included in the PCR were 60 Vbeta and 13 Jbeta primers. The repertoire was sequenced with immunoSEQ multiplex PCR; TCRdb's copy has only in-frame clones and lacks some. Among some 92,000 clones, approximately 79% were seen once, and the ten largest hold 2.7%. These data come from a study of cytomegalovirus exposure and HLA in healthy donors. Notes on the study in general: CMV antigen specificity of three CMV-associated chains was confirmed in vitro.

The V call is TRBV7-8, the J call TRBJ2-7; 7 nucleotides match TRBD2. Sequenced input: PBMCs. This clonotype was sampled from a man aged 25 to 40 in good health and CMV-seronegative. For the CDR3, the DNA is TGTGCCAGCAGTTCCCGTAGCGGGTTCTACGAGCAGTACTTC. It codes for CASSSRSGFYEQYF.